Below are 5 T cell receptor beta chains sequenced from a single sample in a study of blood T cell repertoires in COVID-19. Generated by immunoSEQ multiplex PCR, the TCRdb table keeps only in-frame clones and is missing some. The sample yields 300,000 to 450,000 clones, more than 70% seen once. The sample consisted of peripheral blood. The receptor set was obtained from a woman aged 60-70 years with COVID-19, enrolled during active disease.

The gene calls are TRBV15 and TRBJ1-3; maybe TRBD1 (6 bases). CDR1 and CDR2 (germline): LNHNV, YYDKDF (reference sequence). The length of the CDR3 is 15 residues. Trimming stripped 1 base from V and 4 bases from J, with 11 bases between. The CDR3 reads CATSRAQGLGNTIYF. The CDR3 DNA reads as TGTGCCACCAGCAGAGCTCAGGGGTTAGGAAACACCATATATTTT.

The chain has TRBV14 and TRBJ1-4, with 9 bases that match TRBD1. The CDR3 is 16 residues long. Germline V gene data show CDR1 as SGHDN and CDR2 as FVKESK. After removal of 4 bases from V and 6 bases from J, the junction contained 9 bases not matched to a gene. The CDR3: CASSPAIGDRDEKLFF. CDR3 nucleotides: TGTGCCAGCAGCCCAGCGATTGGGGACAGGGATGAAAAACTGTTTTTT.

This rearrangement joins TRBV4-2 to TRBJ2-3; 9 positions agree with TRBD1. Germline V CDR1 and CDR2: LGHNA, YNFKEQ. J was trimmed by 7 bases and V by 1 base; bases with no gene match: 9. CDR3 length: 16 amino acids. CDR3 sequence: CASSQGSGTGIYTQYF. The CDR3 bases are TGTGCCAGCAGCCAAGGATCCGGGACAGGGATTTATACGCAGTATTTT.

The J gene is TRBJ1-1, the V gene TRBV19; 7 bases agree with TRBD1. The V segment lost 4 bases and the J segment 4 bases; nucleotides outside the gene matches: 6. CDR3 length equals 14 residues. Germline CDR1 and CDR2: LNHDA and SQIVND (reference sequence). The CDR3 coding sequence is TGTGCCAGTAGTACAACAGGGGCGGTCACTGAAGCTTTCTTT. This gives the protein CASSTTGAVTEAFF.

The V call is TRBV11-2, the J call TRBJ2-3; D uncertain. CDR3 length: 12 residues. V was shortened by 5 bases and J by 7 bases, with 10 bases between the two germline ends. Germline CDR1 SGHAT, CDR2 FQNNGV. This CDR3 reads CASSPTRYTQYF. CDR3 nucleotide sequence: TGTGCCAGCAGCCCAACGCGGTATACGCAGTATTTT.